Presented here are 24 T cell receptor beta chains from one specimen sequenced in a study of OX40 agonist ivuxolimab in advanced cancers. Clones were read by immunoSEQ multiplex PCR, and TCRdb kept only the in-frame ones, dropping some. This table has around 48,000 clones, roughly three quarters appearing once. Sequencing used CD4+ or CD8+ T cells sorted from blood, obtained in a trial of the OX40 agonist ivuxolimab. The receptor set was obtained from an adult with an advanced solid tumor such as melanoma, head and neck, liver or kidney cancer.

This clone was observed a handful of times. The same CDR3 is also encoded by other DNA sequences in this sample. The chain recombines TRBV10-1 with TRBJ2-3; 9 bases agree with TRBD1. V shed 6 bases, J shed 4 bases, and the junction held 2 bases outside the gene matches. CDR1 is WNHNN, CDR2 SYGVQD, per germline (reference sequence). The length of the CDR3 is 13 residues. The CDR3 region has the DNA TGCGCCAGCAGGGGACAGGGTGCAGATACGCAGTATTTT. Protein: CASRGQGADTQYF.

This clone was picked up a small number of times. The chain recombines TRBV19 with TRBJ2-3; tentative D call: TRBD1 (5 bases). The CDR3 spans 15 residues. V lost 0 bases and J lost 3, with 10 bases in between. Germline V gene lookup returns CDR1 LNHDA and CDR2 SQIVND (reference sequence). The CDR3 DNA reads TGTGCCAGTAGTATAGACAGGGTGAGGACAGATACGCAGTATTTT. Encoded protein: CASSIDRVRTDTQYF.

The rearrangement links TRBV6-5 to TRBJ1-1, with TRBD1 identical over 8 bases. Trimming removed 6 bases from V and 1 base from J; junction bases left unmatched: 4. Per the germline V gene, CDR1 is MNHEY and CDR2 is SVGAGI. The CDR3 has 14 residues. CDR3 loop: CASSDGQGNTEAFF. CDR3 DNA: TGTGCCAGCAGCGACGGACAGGGGAACACTGAAGCTTTCTTT.

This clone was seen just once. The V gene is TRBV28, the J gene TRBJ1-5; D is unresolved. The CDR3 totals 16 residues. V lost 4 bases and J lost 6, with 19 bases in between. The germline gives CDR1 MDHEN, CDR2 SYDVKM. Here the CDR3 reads CASSSAANSKGQPQHF. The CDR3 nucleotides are TGTGCCAGCAGTTCAGCCGCGAACAGTAAAGGTCAGCCCCAGCATTTT.

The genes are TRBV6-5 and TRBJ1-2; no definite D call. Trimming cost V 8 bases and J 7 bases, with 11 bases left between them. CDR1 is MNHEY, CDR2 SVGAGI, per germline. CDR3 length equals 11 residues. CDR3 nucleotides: TGTGCCAGCTCCTCATCGGGTGGCTACACCTTC. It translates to CASSSSGGYTF.

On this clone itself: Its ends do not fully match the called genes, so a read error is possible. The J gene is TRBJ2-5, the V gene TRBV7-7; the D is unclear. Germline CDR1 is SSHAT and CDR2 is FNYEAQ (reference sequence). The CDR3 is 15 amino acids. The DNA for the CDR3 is TGTGCTAGCAGCTCTCTGACGCGTCCTCAAGAGACCCAGTACTTC. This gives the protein CASSSLTRPQETQYF.

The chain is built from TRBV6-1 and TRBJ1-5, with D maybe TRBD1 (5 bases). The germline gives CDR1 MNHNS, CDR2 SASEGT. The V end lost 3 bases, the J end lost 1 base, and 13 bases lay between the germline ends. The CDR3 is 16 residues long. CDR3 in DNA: TGTGCCAGCAGTGAGGGGAGGGGCCTAAGCAATCAGCCCCAGCATTTT. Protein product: CASSEGRGLSNQPQHF.

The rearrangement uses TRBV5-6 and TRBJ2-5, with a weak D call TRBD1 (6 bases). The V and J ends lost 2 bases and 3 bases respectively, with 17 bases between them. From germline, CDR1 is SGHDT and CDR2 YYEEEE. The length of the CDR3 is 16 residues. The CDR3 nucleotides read TGTGCCAGCAGCTTTAGTACGAGACCAGGGGAAGAGACCCAGTACTTC. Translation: CASSFSTRPGEETQYF. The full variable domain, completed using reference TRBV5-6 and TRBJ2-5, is DAGVTQSPTHLIKTRGQQVTLRCSPKSGHDTVSWYQQALGQGPQFIFQYYEEEERQRGNFPDRFSGHQFPNYSSELNVNALLLGDSALYLCASSFSTRPGEETQYFGPGTRLLVL.

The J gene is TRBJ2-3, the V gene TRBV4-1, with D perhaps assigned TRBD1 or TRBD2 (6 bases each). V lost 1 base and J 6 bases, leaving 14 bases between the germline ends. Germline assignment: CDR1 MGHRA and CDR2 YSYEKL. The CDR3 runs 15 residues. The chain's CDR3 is CASSQGRGRPDTQYF. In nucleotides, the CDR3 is TGCGCCAGCAGCCAAGGACGGGGGCGCCCGGATACGCAGTATTTT.

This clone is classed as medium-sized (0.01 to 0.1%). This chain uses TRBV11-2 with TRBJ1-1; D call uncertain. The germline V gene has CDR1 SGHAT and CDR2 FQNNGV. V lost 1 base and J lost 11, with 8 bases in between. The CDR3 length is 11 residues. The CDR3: CASSLVTGAFF. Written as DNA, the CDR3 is TGTGCCAGCAGCTTAGTAACGGGGGCTTTCTTT. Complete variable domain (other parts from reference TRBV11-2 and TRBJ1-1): EAGVAQSPRYKIIEKRQSVAFWCNPISGHATLYWYQQILGQGPKLLIQFQNNGVVDDSQLPKDRFSAERLKGVDSTLKIQPAKLEDSAVYLCASSLVTGAFFGQGTRLTVV.

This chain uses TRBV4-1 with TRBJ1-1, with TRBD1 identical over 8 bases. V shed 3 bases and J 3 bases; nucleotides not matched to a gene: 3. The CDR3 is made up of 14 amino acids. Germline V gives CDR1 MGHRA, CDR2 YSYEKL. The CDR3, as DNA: TGCGCCAGCAGCCAGCCGGACAGGGACACTGAAGCTTTCTTT. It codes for CASSQPDRDTEAFF.

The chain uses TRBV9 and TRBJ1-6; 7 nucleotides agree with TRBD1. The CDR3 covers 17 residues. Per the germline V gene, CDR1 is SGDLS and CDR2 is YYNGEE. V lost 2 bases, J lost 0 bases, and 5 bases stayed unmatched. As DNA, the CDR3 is TGTGCCAGCAGCGTCTTCGACAGGGCCTCCTATAATTCACCCCTCCACTTT. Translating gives CASSVFDRASYNSPLHF.

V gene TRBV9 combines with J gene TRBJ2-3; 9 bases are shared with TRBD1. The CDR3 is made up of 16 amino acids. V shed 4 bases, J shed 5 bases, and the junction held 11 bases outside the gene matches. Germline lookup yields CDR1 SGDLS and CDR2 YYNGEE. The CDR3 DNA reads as TGTGCCAGCAGCCTCGAGGCCGGGACAGGGCTAGATACGCAGTATTTT. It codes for CASSLEAGTGLDTQYF.

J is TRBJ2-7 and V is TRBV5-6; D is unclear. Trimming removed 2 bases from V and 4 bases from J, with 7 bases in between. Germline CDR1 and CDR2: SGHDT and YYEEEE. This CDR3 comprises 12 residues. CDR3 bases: TGTGCCAGCAGCTTAAGAGCTTACGAGCAGTACTTC. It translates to CASSLRAYEQYF.

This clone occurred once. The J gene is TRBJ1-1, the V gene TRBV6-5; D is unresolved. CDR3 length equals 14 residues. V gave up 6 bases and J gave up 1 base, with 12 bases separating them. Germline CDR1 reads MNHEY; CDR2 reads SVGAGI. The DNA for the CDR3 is TGTGCCAGCAGCCCCATCGGGAGGAACACTGAAGCTTTCTTT. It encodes CASSPIGRNTEAFF.

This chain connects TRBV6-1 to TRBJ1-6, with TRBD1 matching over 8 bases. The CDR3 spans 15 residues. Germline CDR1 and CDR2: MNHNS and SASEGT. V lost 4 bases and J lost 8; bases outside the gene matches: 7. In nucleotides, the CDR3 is TGTGCCAGCAGTGTTTACGGACAGGGAGATTCACCCCTCCACTTT. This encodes CASSVYGQGDSPLHF.

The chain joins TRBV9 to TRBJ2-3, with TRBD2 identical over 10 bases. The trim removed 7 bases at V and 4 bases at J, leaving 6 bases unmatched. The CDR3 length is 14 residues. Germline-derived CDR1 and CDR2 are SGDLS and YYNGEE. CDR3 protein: CASGASGSPDTQYF. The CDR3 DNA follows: TGTGCCAGCGGTGCTAGCGGGAGCCCAGATACGCAGTATTTT. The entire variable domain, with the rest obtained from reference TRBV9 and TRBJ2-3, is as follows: DSGVTQTPKHLITATGQRVTLRCSPRSGDLSVYWYQQSLDQGLQFLIQYYNGEERAKGNILERFSAQQFPDLHSELNLSSLELGDSALYFCASGASGSPDTQYFGPGTRLTVL.

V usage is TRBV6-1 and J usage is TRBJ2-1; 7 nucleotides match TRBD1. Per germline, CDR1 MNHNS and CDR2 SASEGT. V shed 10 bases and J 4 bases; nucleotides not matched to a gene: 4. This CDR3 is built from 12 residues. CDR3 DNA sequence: TGTGCCACGACAGGGATTTACAATGAGCAGTTCTTC. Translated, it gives CATTGIYNEQFF.

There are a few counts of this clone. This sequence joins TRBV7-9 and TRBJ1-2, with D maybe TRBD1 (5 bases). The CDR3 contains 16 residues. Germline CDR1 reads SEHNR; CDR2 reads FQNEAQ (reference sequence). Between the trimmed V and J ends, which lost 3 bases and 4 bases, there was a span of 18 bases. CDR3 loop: CASSFAGRAKFYGYTF. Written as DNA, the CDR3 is TGTGCCAGCAGCTTTGCAGGCAGGGCCAAGTTCTATGGCTACACCTTC.

CDR3 nucleotide sequence: TGTGCCAGCAGAGAGCTACAGGGGGCGGTTTATGAGCAGTTCTTC. Residues: CASRELQGAVYEQFF. This chain connects TRBV6-1 to TRBJ2-1, with 9 positions matching TRBD1. V was pared by 6 bases and J by 8 bases, with 11 bases of the junction left unmatched. CDR3 length equals 15 residues. CDR1 MNHNS and CDR2 SASEGT come from the germline V gene.

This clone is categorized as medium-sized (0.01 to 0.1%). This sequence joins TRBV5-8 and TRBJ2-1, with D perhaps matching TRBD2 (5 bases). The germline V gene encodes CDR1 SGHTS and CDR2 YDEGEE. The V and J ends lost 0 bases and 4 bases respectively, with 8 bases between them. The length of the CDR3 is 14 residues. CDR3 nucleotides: TGTGCCAGCAGCTTGGTAAGCGGTTACAATGAGCAGTTCTTC. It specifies CASSLVSGYNEQFF.

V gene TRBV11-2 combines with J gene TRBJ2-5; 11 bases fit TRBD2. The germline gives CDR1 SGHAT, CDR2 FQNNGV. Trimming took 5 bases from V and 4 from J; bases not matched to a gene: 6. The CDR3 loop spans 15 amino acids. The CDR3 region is CASSRDGLAGETQYF. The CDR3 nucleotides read TGTGCCAGCAGCCGGGACGGACTAGCGGGAGAGACCCAGTACTTC.

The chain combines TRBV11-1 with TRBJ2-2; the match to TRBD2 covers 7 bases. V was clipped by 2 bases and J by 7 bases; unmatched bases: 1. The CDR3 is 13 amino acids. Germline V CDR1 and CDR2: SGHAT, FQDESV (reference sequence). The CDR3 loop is CASSLWGGGELFF. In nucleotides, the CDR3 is TGTGCCAGCAGCTTATGGGGGGGCGGGGAGCTGTTTTTT.

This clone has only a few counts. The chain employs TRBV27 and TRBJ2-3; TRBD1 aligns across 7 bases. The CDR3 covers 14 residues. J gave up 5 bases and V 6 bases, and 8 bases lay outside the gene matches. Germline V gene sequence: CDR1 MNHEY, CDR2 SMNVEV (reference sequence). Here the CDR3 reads CASSLTGTGDTQYF. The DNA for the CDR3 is TGTGCCAGCAGCCTGACAGGGACCGGAGATACGCAGTATTTT.